The 9 T cell receptor beta chains listed next were all sequenced from one sample in a study of blood T cell repertoires in COVID-19. The table came from immunoSEQ multiplex PCR; TCRdb's copy has only in-frame clones and leaves some out. This table has 95,000 to 150,000 clones, 83% appearing once. Sequencing was performed on peripheral blood. The receptors were gathered from a man aged 80 or over with active or convalescent COVID-19.

The V gene is TRBV3-1 (or the pseudogene TRBV3-2), the J gene TRBJ2-1, with D possibly TRBD1 on 5 matching bases. CDR1 and CDR2 (germline): LGHDT, YNNKEL (reference sequence). V lost 0 bases and J lost 9, with 12 bases in between. The CDR3 is made up of 14 amino acids. The DNA of the CDR3 is TGTGCCAGCAGCCAAGAGAGTAGCCAGGGTGAGCAGTTCTTC. Its translation is CASSQESSQGEQFF.

The CDR3: CASGQGGMNTEAFF. In DNA, the CDR3 is TGTGCCAGCGGACAGGGAGGTATGAACACTGAAGCTTTCTTT. J is TRBJ1-1 and V is TRBV28; 8 nucleotides align to TRBD1. Germline trimming cut 8 bases from V and 0 bases from J; bases unmatched to any gene: 5. The length of the CDR3 is 14 residues. Germline CDR1 is MDHEN and CDR2 is SYDVKM.

This clone was seen a handful of times. The chain couples TRBV6-4 to TRBJ2-1; 8 bases fit TRBD1. Germline CDR1 and CDR2: MRHNA and SNTAGT. With 5 bases clipped from V and 1 base from J, the junction kept 4 bases outside the gene matches. The CDR3 runs 15 residues. The CDR3 reads CASSPTGESYNEQFF. CDR3 sequence (DNA): TGTGCCAGCAGTCCGACAGGGGAGTCCTACAATGAGCAGTTCTTC.

The chain carries TRBV7-2 and TRBJ2-5; 8 bases line up with TRBD2. The germline V gene has CDR1 SGHTA and CDR2 FQGNSA. V lost 4 bases to trimming and J lost 2 bases; unmatched junction nucleotides: 9. The CDR3 has 16 residues. CDR3 in amino acids: CASSSRLAGLQETQYF. CDR3 coding DNA: TGTGCCAGCAGCTCCCGGTTAGCGGGGTTACAAGAGACCCAGTACTTC.

This clone was recorded at least ten times. The V call is TRBV7-9, the J call TRBJ1-1, with TRBD1 matching 7 bases. The CDR3 is 14 amino acids. Germline-derived CDR1 and CDR2 are SEHNR and FQNEAQ (reference sequence). V trimming: 5 bases; J trimming: 4 bases; junction bases outside the gene matches: 7. This CDR3 reads CASSATGFLTEAFF. CDR3 nucleotides: TGTGCCAGCAGCGCGACAGGGTTCCTCACTGAAGCTTTCTTT.

This chain uses TRBV6-5 with TRBJ1-5; D is ambiguous. Looked up from germline, CDR1 is MNHEY and CDR2 is SVGAGI. The CDR3 is 13 residues long. V lost 2 bases and J lost 4, with 6 bases in between. CDR3 region: CASSYGGNQPQHF. In nucleotides, the CDR3 is TGTGCCAGCAGTTACGGCGGGAATCAGCCCCAGCATTTT.

The chain has TRBV14 and TRBJ2-7; D ambiguous. CDR3 size: 13 residues. The germline V and J ends were trimmed by 4 bases and 3 bases, with 10 bases remaining between them. The germline V gene encodes CDR1 SGHDN and CDR2 FVKESK. The CDR3 sequence is CASSLLLFYEQYF. Written as DNA, the CDR3 is TGTGCCAGCAGCCTCCTACTCTTCTACGAGCAGTACTTC.

The gene calls are TRBV19 and TRBJ2-7; possibly TRBD1 for D (5 bases). The CDR3 spans 15 residues. Germline CDR1 reads LNHDA; CDR2 reads SQIVND (reference sequence). With 4 bases removed from V and 1 base from J, the gap between germline ends came to 14 bases. The CDR3 DNA reads as TGTGCCAGTAGTAGTGGCAGGGAATTTTCCTACGAGCAGTACTTC. Protein sequence: CASSSGREFSYEQYF.

The genes are TRBV18 and TRBJ1-1; 7 bases are a match to TRBD1. CDR1 and CDR2 from the germline V gene are KGHSH and LQKENI. The CDR3 runs to 15 residues. The V and J ends lost 4 bases and 3 bases, in that order; junction bases with no gene match: 8. The CDR3 DNA is TGTGCCAGCTCACGCAAACAGGGGTTTGACACTGAAGCTTTCTTT. Protein sequence: CASSRKQGFDTEAFF.